This T cell receptor beta chain was sequenced for a study of blood T cells in healthy people across ages. Study results and limitations: Shifts in expanded clonotypes may have been confounded by donor CMV status, which was unknown. Fewer expanded clones and more diversity marked long-lived versus aged donors. Older age went with lower TCR beta diversity per million T cells, in a roughly linear way.

Comment on this clonotype: The antigen is not known.

This CDR3 has 15 residues. Per germline, CDR1 SGHTA and CDR2 FQGNSA. Trimming at V came to 5 bases and at J to 4 bases, leaving 4 bases not matched to a gene. A J-beta primer mix and a sample-barcoded 5' primer were used in a second PCR of about 7 to 12 cycles. The yield of each sample was at least 3 million CDR3-containing paired-end reads. TCRdb redid the calling of the 5' RACE reads with MiXCR, one entry per CDR3 protein. The sample has roughly 2 million distinct CDR3 sequences, roughly 50% seen once. The gene calls are TRBV7-2 and TRBJ2-1, with TRBD2 matching 11 bases. The sequenced sample consisted of blood. The clonotype was recovered from a woman between 40 and 55 years old in good health. CDR3 amino acids: CASSIVAGGYNEQFF. The CDR3 DNA reads TGTGCCAGCAGCATCGTAGCGGGGGGGTACAATGAGCAGTTCTTC.